This is a list of T cell receptor beta chains from one sample in a study of OX40 agonist ivuxolimab in advanced cancers. Repertoires were generated with immunoSEQ multiplex PCR, while TCRdb's copy carries only in-frame clones and drops some. The sample comprises about 83,000 clones, under 90% of which are singletons, and 1.5% to 2% rests with the top ten. The starting material was CD4+ or CD8+ T cells sorted from blood, obtained in a trial of the OX40 agonist ivuxolimab. These receptor sequences come from an adult with an advanced solid tumor such as melanoma, head and neck, liver or kidney cancer. The conserved cysteine and the conserved F or W are not part of the CDR3 here. Each record gives: J gene, V gene, CDR3 protein.

TRBJ1-1,TRBV10-3,AINPTGRDTEAF
TRBJ1-2,TRBV30,AWSRQGESGYT
TRBJ1-4,TRBV5-6,ASSFGRDDEKLF
TRBJ1-3,TRBV28,ASGRGTPSSGNTIY
TRBJ2-1,TRBV7-2,ASSLHSGAYNEQF
TRBJ1-2,TRBV19,ASSPRTVYGYT
TRBJ1-5,TRBV19,ASSIGGGQPQH
TRBJ2-7,TRBV11-1,ASSLTGTNTYEQY
TRBJ2-1,TRBV2,ASVLAKLLSSYNEQF
TRBJ1-2,TRBV11-2,ASSLAEGANYGYT
TRBJ2-7,TRBV11-2,ASSLDRGLAGGREQY
TRBJ1-2,TRBV5-4,ASSWIQGSDGYT
TRBJ1-6,TRBV6-6,ASLGTDNSPLH
TRBJ2-7,TRBV28,ASSLSSVGQNYEQY
TRBJ1-1,TRBV14,ASSQGFVGYTEAF
TRBJ1-4,TRBV10-3,AISESQEDEKLF
TRBJ1-2,TRBV19,ASSIDRGSIYGYT
TRBJ2-5,TRBV5-1,ASGASGVTQY
NA,TRBV30,AWKARRIYEQY
TRBJ2-7,TRBV6-5,ASRRLAGGGYEQY
TRBJ2-7,TRBV5-1,ASSLGRGPYEQY
TRBJ2-7,TRBV7-2,ASSLARGAGQGPSYEQY
TRBJ1-1,TRBV4-1,ASSQADRDVTEAF
TRBJ2-2,TRBV28,AHGQVRSGELF
TRBJ2-7,TRBV30,AWSPVGGASYEQY
TRBJ1-2,TRBV29-1,SVGGGRDYGYT
TRBJ1-1,TRBV11-2,ASSPGQGASTEAF
TRBJ2-7,TRBV29-1,SVGGRQTYEQY
TRBJ2-5,TRBV27,ASSFSRGAGETQY
TRBJ1-2,TRBV5-1,ASSPGDVGGYT
TRBJ1-2,TRBV13,ASSRRQARGD
TRBJ2-1,TRBV2,ASRVGGGLNNEQF
TRBJ1-1,TRBV27,ASSRNLQGTTEAF
TRBJ2-7,TRBV11-2,ASSLEVQSSYEQY